Given below is one T cell receptor beta chain in context. The sample is drawn from a study of blood T cell repertoires in COVID-19. Germline V CDR1 and CDR2: MNHEY, SVGAGI. CDR3 length: 13 residues. Germline trimming cut 6 bases from V and 6 bases from J; bases unmatched to any gene: 4. Libraries were prepared by immunoSEQ multiplex PCR; TCRdb keeps only in-frame clonotypes and omits some of them. The data hold just over 150,000 clones, with approximately 80% observed a single time. V and J are TRBV6-5 and TRBJ1-2; 10 bases align to TRBD1. The sequenced material came from peripheral blood. This clonotype was sampled from a woman older than 75 with acute or convalescent COVID-19. The CDR3 DNA sequence: TGTGCCAGCAGGAAGACAGGGGGCAATGGCTACACCTTC. It translates to CASRKTGGNGYTF.